This T cell receptor beta chain emerged from a study of PD-L1 blockade in urothelial cancer. Per germline, CDR1 SGDLS and CDR2 YYNGEE. This CDR3 is built from 15 residues. V lost 2 bases, J lost 3 bases, and 12 bases lay in between. Libraries were prepared by immunoSEQ multiplex PCR; TCRdb keeps only in-frame clonotypes and omits some of them. The sample carries about 37,000 clones, about 79% recorded once. The rearrangement uses TRBV9 and TRBJ2-1, with D maybe TRBD2 (5 bases). The sample here was PBMCs, taken around atezolizumab (anti-PD-L1) treatment. The TCR sequence derives from a man between 60 and 70 years old with urothelial cancer. Here the CDR3 DNA reads TGTGCCAGCAGCGTCGAGGGTTTGGACTACAATGAGCAGTTCTTC. It encodes CASSVEGLDYNEQFF.